The present entry profiles one TCR beta chain with its context. The antigen is undetermined. The source of the sample is a study of T cell responses to AZD1222 COVID-19 vaccine. Study-level background: Pooled in the analysis were second doses at about 4 or about 12 weeks. General observations from the study: Two AZD1222 doses significantly raised spike-specific TCR breadth and depth over controls. A reported finding is that nearly half of spike-specific TCRs target unmutated variant regions.

Sequencing was performed with immunoSEQ multiplex PCR; in TCRdb, only in-frame clones are kept and a portion is missing. The top ten clones hold more than 5% of a sample with 85,000 or so clones, 75% to 90% of them seen once. The CDR3 is made up of 13 amino acids. Per the germline V gene, CDR1 is SGHKS and CDR2 is YYEKEE (reference sequence). Trimming cost V 2 bases and J 0 bases, with 6 bases left between them. The TCR comes from an adult in good health. This rearrangement joins TRBV5-5 to TRBJ2-7; D perhaps matches TRBD2 (5 bases). Material: peripheral blood, obtained on day 0 of AZD1222 vaccination. For the CDR3, the DNA is TGTGCCAGCAGCTTAGGGAGCTCCTACGAGCAGTACTTC. This codes for CASSLGSSYEQYF.